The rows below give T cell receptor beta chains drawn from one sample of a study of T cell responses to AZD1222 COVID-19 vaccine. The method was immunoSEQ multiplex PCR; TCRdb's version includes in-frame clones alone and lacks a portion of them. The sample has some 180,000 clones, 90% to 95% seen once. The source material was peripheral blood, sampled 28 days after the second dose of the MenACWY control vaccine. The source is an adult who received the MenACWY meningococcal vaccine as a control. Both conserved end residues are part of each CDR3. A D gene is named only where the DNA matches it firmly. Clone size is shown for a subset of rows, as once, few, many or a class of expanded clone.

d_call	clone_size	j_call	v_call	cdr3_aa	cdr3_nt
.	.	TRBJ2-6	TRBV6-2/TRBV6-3	CASSFRTASLANVLTF	TGTGCCAGCAGTTTCCGGACAGCATCTTTAGCCAACGTCCTGACTTTC
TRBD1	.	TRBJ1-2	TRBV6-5	CASSYRMGQHAGYTF	TGTGCCAGCAGTTACAGGATGGGACAGCACGCTGGCTACACCTTC
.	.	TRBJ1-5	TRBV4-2	CASSQGRAGNNQPQHF	TGTGCCAGCAGCCAAGGGAGGGCAGGCAACAATCAGCCCCAGCATTTT
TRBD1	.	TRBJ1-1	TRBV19	CASSLGQGAFAEAFF	TGTGCCAGTAGTTTGGGACAGGGGGCTTTTGCTGAAGCTTTCTTT
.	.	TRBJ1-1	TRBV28	CASSLGRNTEAFF	TGTGCCAGCAGTTTGGGCAGAAACACTGAAGCTTTCTTT
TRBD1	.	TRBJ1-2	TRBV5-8	CASSTEWTGWGGYTF	TGTGCCAGCAGCACCGAATGGACAGGGTGGGGAGGCTACACCTTC
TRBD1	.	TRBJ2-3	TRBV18	CASSPGQGWDTQYF	TGTGCCAGCTCACCAGGACAGGGATGGGATACGCAGTATTTT
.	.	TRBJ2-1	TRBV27	CASSPLVNKQTYNEQFF	TGTGCCAGCAGTCCCCTGGTGAACAAGCAGACCTACAATGAGCAGTTCTTC
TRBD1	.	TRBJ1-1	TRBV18	CASSPTGGGTEAFF	TGTGCCAGCTCGCCTACAGGGGGGGGGACTGAAGCTTTCTTT
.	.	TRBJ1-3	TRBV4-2	CASSQEGPGRAGNTIYF	TGTGCCAGCAGCCAAGAGGGCCCAGGCAGGGCCGGAAACACCATATATTTT
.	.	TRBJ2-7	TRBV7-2	CASSLGRHYEQYF	TGTGCCAGCAGCTTAGGACGGCACTACGAGCAGTACTTC
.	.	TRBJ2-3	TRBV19	CASSIEGSTDTQYF	TGTGCCAGTAGTATAGAGGGAAGCACAGATACGCAGTATTTT
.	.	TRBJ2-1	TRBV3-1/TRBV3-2	CASSQDLGDEQFF	TGTGCCAGCAGCCAAGATTTGGGGGATGAGCAGTTCTTC
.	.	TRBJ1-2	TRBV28	CASSSGTGVYGYTF	TGTGCCAGCAGTTCTGGGACGGGGGTGTATGGCTACACCTTC
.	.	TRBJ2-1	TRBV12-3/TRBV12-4	CASNRWINEQFF	TGTGCCAGCAATAGGTGGATCAATGAGCAGTTCTTC
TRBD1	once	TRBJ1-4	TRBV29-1	CSVTGTGASNEKLFF	TGCAGCGTTACCGGGACAGGGGCTTCTAATGAAAAACTGTTTTTT
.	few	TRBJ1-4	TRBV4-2	CASSQEYGSGEKLFF	TGTGCCAGCAGCCAAGAATACGGTTCTGGAGAAAAACTGTTTTTT
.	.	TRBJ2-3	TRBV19	CASSIGRVSTDTQYF	TGTGCCAGTAGTATAGGCAGGGTGAGCACAGATACGCAGTATTTT
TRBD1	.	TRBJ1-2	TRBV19	CAIQDRGQYGYTF	TGTGCCATCCAGGACAGGGGTCAGTATGGCTACACCTTC
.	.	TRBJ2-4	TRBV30	CAWTTKNIQYF	TGTGCCTGGACCACTAAAAACATTCAGTACTTC
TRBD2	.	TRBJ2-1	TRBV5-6	CASSLDSGGPKNEQFF	TGTGCCAGCAGCTTGGACTCGGGGGGGCCTAAGAATGAGCAGTTCTTC
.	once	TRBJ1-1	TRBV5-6	CASSGADGMNTEAFF	TGTGCCAGCAGCGGTGCGGACGGAATGAACACTGAAGCTTTCTTT
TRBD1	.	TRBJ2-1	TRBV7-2	CASSPQGQGYNEQFF	TGTGCCAGCAGCCCGCAGGGACAGGGATACAATGAGCAGTTCTTC
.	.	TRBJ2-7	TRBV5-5	CASSGFTSSYEQYF	TGTGCCAGCAGCGGGTTCACGTCCTCCTACGAGCAGTACTTC
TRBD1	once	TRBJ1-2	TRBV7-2	CASSFPDRDSRGYTF	TGTGCCAGCAGCTTCCCGGACAGGGACAGTCGGGGCTACACCTTC
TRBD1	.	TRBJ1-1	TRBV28	CASSRGTGGEAFF	TGTGCCAGCAGTCGAGGGACAGGGGGAGAAGCTTTCTTT
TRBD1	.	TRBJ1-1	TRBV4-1	CASSQDARGRSTEAFF	TGCGCCAGCAGCCAAGATGCCAGGGGGCGGAGTACTGAAGCTTTCTTT
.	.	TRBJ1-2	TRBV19	CASTLDSRGGYTF	TGTGCCAGTACTTTGGACAGCCGGGGTGGCTACACCTTC
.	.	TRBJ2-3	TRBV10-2	CASSRDRGSTDTQYF	TGCGCCAGCAGTCGAGATAGGGGTAGCACAGATACGCAGTATTTT
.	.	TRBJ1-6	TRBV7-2	CASSSRYPNSPLHF	TGTGCCAGCAGCTCCAGGTACCCCAATTCACCCCTCCACTTT
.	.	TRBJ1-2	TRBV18	CASSGTYLNYGYTF	TGTGCCAGCTCAGGGACATACCTTAACTATGGCTACACCTTC
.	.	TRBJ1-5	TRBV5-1	CASSLSGGNQPQHF	TGCGCCAGCAGCTTATCAGGAGGCAATCAGCCCCAGCATTTT
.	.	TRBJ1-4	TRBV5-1	CASSWGPGTPNEKLFF	TGCGCCAGCAGCTGGGGGCCCGGGACTCCTAATGAAAAACTGTTTTTT
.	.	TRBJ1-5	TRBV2	CASSDAGLSNQPQHF	TGTGCCAGCAGTGATGCCGGACTTAGCAATCAGCCCCAGCATTTT
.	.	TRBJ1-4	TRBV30	CAWSGTRGSNEKLFF	TGTGCCTGGAGTGGGACCCGGGGCTCTAATGAAAAACTGTTTTTT
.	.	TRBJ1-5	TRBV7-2	CASSLSGTNNQPQHF	TGTGCCAGCAGCCTTAGCGGGACAAATAATCAGCCCCAGCATTTT
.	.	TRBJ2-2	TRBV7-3	CASTMRAAGELFF	TGTGCCAGCACCATGAGGGCGGCCGGGGAGCTGTTTTTT
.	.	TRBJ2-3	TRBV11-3	CASSLLATSTDTQYF	TGTGCCAGCAGCTTATTAGCGACTAGCACAGATACGCAGTATTTT
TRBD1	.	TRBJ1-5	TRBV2	CATHRDSGQPQHF	TGTGCCACCCACCGGGACAGCGGGCAGCCCCAGCATTTT
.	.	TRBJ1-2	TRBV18	CASSPKTGIYGYTF	TGTGCCAGCTCACCGAAAACAGGGATCTATGGCTACACCTTC
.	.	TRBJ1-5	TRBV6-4	CASSEGDGQPQHF	TGTGCCAGCAGTGAAGGGGACGGGCAGCCCCAGCATTTT
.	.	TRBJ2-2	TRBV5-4	CASSPGFFGGELFF	TGTGCCAGCAGCCCTGGGTTTTTTGGCGGGGAGCTGTTTTTT
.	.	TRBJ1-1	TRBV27	CASPQYTEAFF	TGTGCCAGCCCACAGTACACTGAAGCTTTCTTT
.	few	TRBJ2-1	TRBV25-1	CASSRQGDEQFF	TGTGCCAGCAGTCGGCAGGGCGATGAGCAGTTCTTC
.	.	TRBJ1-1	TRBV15	CATSRDKNTEAFF	TGTGCCACCAGCAGAGATAAAAACACTGAAGCTTTCTTT